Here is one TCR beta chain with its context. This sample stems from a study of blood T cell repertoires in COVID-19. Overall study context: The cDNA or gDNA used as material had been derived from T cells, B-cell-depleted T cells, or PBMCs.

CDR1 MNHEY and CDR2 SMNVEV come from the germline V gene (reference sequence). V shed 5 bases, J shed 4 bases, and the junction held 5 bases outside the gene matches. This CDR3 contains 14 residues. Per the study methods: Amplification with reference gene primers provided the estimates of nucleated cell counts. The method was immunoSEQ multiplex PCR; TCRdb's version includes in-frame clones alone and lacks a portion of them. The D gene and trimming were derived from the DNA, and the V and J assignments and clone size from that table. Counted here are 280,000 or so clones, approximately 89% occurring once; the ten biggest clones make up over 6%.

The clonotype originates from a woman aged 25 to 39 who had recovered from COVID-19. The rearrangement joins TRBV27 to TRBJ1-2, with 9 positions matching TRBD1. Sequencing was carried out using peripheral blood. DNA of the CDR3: TGTGCCAGCAGTCCAGGGACAGGGACCTATGGCTACACCTTC. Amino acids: CASSPGTGTYGYTF.